This TCR beta chain comes out of a study of T cells in Graves' hyperthyroidism and ophthalmopathy. General study findings and limits: Among clonotypes expanded in thyroid above 0.001, most were also found in blood.

The V end lost 3 bases, the J end lost 0 bases, and 8 bases lay between the germline ends. CDR3 length equals 14 residues. Per germline, CDR1 MDHEN and CDR2 SYDVKM. Not enrolled were patients with uncontrolled infection, other autoimmune disease, pregnancy or lactation. Of note for this clonotype: Its antigen remains unidentified.

Researchers amplified the TCR beta CDR3 regions from RNA transcripts. The TCR CDR3 was amplified in a first-round RT-PCR using the HTBI primer set. Each CDR3 protein is one row after TCRdb ran MiXCR on the multiplex PCR reads. In the table there are approximately 510,000 distinct CDR3 sequences, approximately 49% of which are singletons. The clonotype comes from an adult woman with Graves' disease, either hyperthyroidism or ophthalmopathy (not recorded which). The chain joins TRBV28 to TRBJ1-1; the D is unclear. Sequences were obtained from peripheral blood or thyroid tissue (not recorded which). The CDR3 protein is CASSFAAMNTEAFF. The CDR3 coding sequence is TGTGCCAGCAGTTTCGCCGCCATGAACACTGAAGCTTTCTTT.